A single sample gave rise to the 17 T cell receptor beta chains below, sequenced in a study of Ad26.COV2.S vaccination and SARS-CoV-2 variants. Treatment specified: roughly 20 received Ad26.COV2.S at low or high dose, single or two shots; a few received placebo; per-sample allocation not given. Day 63 following the first vaccine or placebo injection was when the samples were taken. Measured with immunoSEQ multiplex PCR; TCRdb has only the in-frame clones, and not every one. The table records roughly 680,000 clones, roughly 90% of them present only once. The sequenced sample was peripheral blood, obtained in a trial of Ad26.COV2.S vaccine versus placebo. All receptors come from a person aged 18 to 65 who received the Ad26.COV2.S COVID-19 vaccine or a placebo.

This chain uses TRBV24-1 with TRBJ2-3; D is perhaps TRBD1 or TRBD2 (7 bases each). Trimming shortened V by 6 bases and J by 0 bases, and 15 bases separated the two germline ends. Germline V lookup: CDR1 KGHDR, CDR2 SFDVKD. The CDR3 spans 16 residues. For the CDR3, the DNA is TGTGCCACCAGTAGCCCGCAGGGGGGGAGCACAGATACGCAGTATTTT. This gives the protein CATSSPQGGSTDTQYF.

The V call is TRBV2, the J call TRBJ2-3; D is possibly TRBD1 (5 bases). The CDR3 extends over 12 amino acids. V gave up 7 bases and J gave up 11 bases, with 16 bases separating them. CDR1 and CDR2 (germline): SNHLY, FYNNEI. The CDR3 loop reads CASMMGPSRQYF. CDR3 bases: TGTGCCAGCATGATGGGGCCCAGCCGGCAGTATTTT.

The chain uses TRBV29-1 and TRBJ1-6; 7 positions agree with TRBD1. The length of the CDR3 is 13 residues. Germline lookup yields CDR1 SQVTM and CDR2 ANQGSEA. Unmatched junction bases numbered 5, after V lost 6 bases and J lost 6 bases. The CDR3 nucleotides read TGCAGCGTAAGGGACAGCAGTAATTCACCCCTCCACTTT. Encoded protein: CSVRDSSNSPLHF.

The CDR3 here is CASSLGGVAGRKYNEQFF. The CDR3 DNA reads TGTGCCAGCAGCCTGGGAGGAGTAGCGGGGAGGAAGTACAATGAGCAGTTCTTC. This chain connects TRBV5-4 to TRBJ2-1, with 8 positions matching TRBD2. Per the germline V gene, CDR1 is SGHNT and CDR2 is YYREEE (reference sequence). The CDR3 has 18 residues. The ends lost 4 bases at V and 4 bases at J; junction bases unmatched: 16.

The chain employs TRBV6-5 and TRBJ2-7; D gene uncertain. V shed 0 bases and J shed 3 bases, with 6 bases lying between them. The CDR3 contains 13 residues. Looked up from germline, CDR1 is MNHEY and CDR2 is SVGAGI. CDR3 coding DNA: TGTGCCAGCAGTTACTCGGGTAGCTACGAGCAGTACTTC. This sequence encodes CASSYSGSYEQYF.

V and J are TRBV21-1 and TRBJ2-5; the table's TRBD2 call for D was not verified on the DNA. TRBV21-1 is tagged as a pseudogene. This CDR3 region has 15 residues. The CDR3 coding sequence is TGTGCCAGCAGCACCTCGACTAGCGGTGAGGAGACCCAGTACTTC. Protein sequence: CASSTSTSGEETQYF.

This CDR3 reads CAWSGLATRRSYNEQFF. The DNA for the CDR3 is TGTGCCTGGAGTGGCCTCGCGACCCGGCGCTCCTACAATGAGCAGTTCTTC. V gene TRBV30 combines with J gene TRBJ2-1; D unclear. Per the germline V gene, CDR1 is GTSNPN and CDR2 is SVGIG (reference sequence). Trimming removed 1 base at V and 0 bases at J, with 16 bases between. This CDR3 comprises 17 residues.

This clone was seen once. The chain employs TRBV5-1 and TRBJ1-3, with 7 bases matching TRBD1. CDR1 is SGHRS, CDR2 YFSETQ, per germline. The CDR3 length is 14 residues. V dropped 6 bases and J dropped 8; count of bases not matched to a gene: 11. The CDR3 bases are TGCGCCAGCACCACAGGGGCCTCAGGTGACACCATATATTTT. It specifies CASTTGASGDTIYF.

The rearrangement joins TRBV7-2 to TRBJ2-1; no clear D gene. The V gene's germline CDR1 is SGHTA and CDR2 FQGNSA. The CDR3 runs to 13 residues. Trimming stripped 1 base from V and 7 bases from J, with 8 bases between. CDR3 loop: CASSLVPGNEQFF. CDR3 bases: TGTGCCAGCAGCTTAGTTCCCGGGAATGAGCAGTTCTTC.

The DNA for the CDR3 is TGCGCCAGCAGCCTCACTAGCGGGATGACCGGGGAGCTGTTTTTT. It encodes CASSLTSGMTGELFF. The chain carries TRBV4-1 and TRBJ2-2, with TRBD2 matching 10 bases. The CDR3 is 15 amino acids. Germline CDR1 MGHRA, CDR2 YSYEKL. Losses at the gene ends were 4 bases for V and 5 bases for J; bases not matched to a gene: 4.

The V call is TRBV6-5, the J call TRBJ2-7; TRBD1 agrees at 8 bases. The CDR3 sequence is 15 residues long. The germline V gene encodes CDR1 MNHEY and CDR2 SVGAGI. V trimming: 6 bases; J trimming: 1 base; junction bases outside the gene matches: 8. The CDR3 loop reads CASRPGQGISYEQYF. CDR3 sequence (DNA): TGTGCCAGCAGACCCGGACAGGGTATTTCCTACGAGCAGTACTTC.

V usage is TRBV3-1 (or the pseudogene TRBV3-2) and J usage is TRBJ1-6; D not resolved. Germline assignment: CDR1 LGHDT and CDR2 YNNKEL (reference sequence). Trimming removed 2 bases at V and 7 bases at J, with 9 bases between. The CDR3 consists of 14 residues. CDR3 protein: CASSQLTGNSPLHF. In DNA form, the CDR3 reads TGTGCCAGCAGCCAACTTACGGGCAATTCACCCCTCCACTTT.

The rearrangement joins TRBV5-6 to TRBJ2-3; a possible D gene is TRBD2 (6 bases). Trimming cost V 5 bases and J 2 bases, with 15 bases left between them. Germline V CDR1 and CDR2: SGHDT, YYEEEE. This CDR3 is built from 15 residues. The DNA for the CDR3 is TGTGCCAGCAGTCCTCTGGGACTCTTCACAGATACGCAGTATTTT. This gives the protein CASSPLGLFTDTQYF.

This clone appeared once. The chain uses TRBV6-5 and TRBJ2-3; D is unresolved. This CDR3 has 14 amino acids. V was shortened by 0 bases and J by 0 bases, with 4 bases between the two germline ends. Germline CDR1 reads MNHEY; CDR2 reads SVGAGI. Written as DNA, the CDR3 is TGTGCCAGCAGTTACTCGATGAGCACAGATACGCAGTATTTT. Translation: CASSYSMSTDTQYF.

This sequence joins TRBV12-3 or TRBV12-4 and TRBJ2-2; weak D call: TRBD1 (6 bases). Trimming stripped 5 bases from V and 5 bases from J, with 9 bases between. CDR3 length: 13 residues. CDR3 region: CASSLQGTGELFF. The CDR3 nucleotides read TGTGCCAGCAGTCTCCAGGGGACCGGGGAGCTGTTTTTT.

The chain uses TRBV5-6 and TRBJ2-3, with 8 bases aligning to TRBD2. Per germline, CDR1 SGHDT and CDR2 YYEEEE. V shed 4 bases and J 1 base; nucleotides not matched to a gene: 5. This CDR3 region has 15 residues. The CDR3 loop is CASSQRGLRTDTQYF. The CDR3 bases are TGTGCCAGCAGCCAGCGGGGGTTACGCACAGATACGCAGTATTTT.

This clone occurred a few times. The rearrangement links TRBV3-1 (or the pseudogene TRBV3-2) to TRBJ1-5; D ambiguous. Trimming pared 1 base from V and 9 bases from J, leaving 7 bases between. Germline values: CDR1 LGHDT, CDR2 YNNKEL (reference sequence). The CDR3 covers 12 residues. CDR3 bases: TGTGCCAGCAGCCAAGCTGGCGGGCCCCAGCATTTT. This gives the protein CASSQAGGPQHF.